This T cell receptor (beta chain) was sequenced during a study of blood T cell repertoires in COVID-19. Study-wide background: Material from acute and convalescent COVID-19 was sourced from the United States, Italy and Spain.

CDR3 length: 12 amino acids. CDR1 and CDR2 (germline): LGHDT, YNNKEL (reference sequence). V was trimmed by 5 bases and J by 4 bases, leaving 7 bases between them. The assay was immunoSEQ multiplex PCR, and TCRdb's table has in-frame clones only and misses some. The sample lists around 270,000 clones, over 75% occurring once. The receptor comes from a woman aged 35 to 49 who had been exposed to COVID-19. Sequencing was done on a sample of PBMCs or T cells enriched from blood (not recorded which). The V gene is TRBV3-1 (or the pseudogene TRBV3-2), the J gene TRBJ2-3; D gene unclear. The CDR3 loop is CASSDRADTQYF. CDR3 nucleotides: TGTGCCAGCAGCGATAGAGCAGATACGCAGTATTTT.